A selection of T cell receptor beta chains follows, all from one sample in a study of CD8 T cells in Susac syndrome. TCRdb analysed the immunoSEQ multiplex PCR reads with MiXCR anew, one entry per CDR3 protein. This table has approximately 190,000 distinct CDR3 sequences, approximately 95% appearing once. The sequenced sample consisted of CD8+ T cells from PBMCs. These receptors came from a human donor with Susac syndrome. CDR3s include the opening cysteine and the closing phenylalanine or tryptophan. A D gene is named only where the DNA matches it firmly. Clone size is not always given. Where it is, it says once, few, many or a class for expanded clones.

- | - | TRBJ1-1 | TRBV29-1 | 13 | CSVVIYENTEAFF | TGCAGCGTTGTCATTTACGAGAACACTGAAGCTTTCTTT
- | - | TRBJ2-3 | TRBV10-3 | 13 | CAISEGSTDTQYF | TGTGCCATCAGTGAGGGGAGCACAGATACGCAGTATTTT
once | TRBD2 | TRBJ2-1 | TRBV6-5 | 18 | CASSYVVTGGPGNNEQFF | TGTGCCAGCAGTTACGTTGTGACGGGGGGGCCGGGAAACAATGAGCAGTTCTTC
- | - | TRBJ2-7 | TRBV2 | 17 | CASSVDGENVLFYEQYF | TGTGCCAGCAGTGTAGACGGCGAAAACGTCCTATTTTACGAGCAGTACTTC
- | - | TRBJ1-1 | TRBV9 | 14 | CASSVGPPNTEAFF | TGTGCCAGCAGCGTAGGCCCCCCGAACACTGAAGCTTTCTTT
- | - | TRBJ2-1 | TRBV9 | 16 | CASSSTGAGSGNEQFF | TGTGCCAGCAGCTCAACCGGGGCGGGATCGGGCAATGAGCAGTTCTTC
- | - | TRBJ2-7 | TRBV7-6 | 12 | CASSPSEYEQYF | TGTGCCAGCAGCCCAAGCGAGTACGAGCAGTACTTC
- | - | TRBJ1-2 | TRBV29-1 | 12 | CSVDFGPEGYTF | TGCAGCGTTGACTTTGGCCCGGAAGGCTACACCTTC
- | - | TRBJ2-1 | TRBV27 | 15 | CATRPAGANYNEQFF | TGTGCCACCAGGCCCGCGGGGGCGAATTACAATGAGCAGTTCTTC
- | TRBD1 | TRBJ2-4 | TRBV30 | 12 | CAWSGQGNIQYF | TGTGCCTGGAGCGGACAGGGAAACATTCAGTACTTC
- | - | TRBJ2-3 | TRBV28 | 14 | CASNQGRPTDTQYF | TGTGCCAGCAATCAGGGGAGACCCACAGATACGCAGTATTTT
- | - | TRBJ1-5 | TRBV28 | 16 | CASSPLRELGNQPQHF | TGTGCCAGCAGCCCTCTTAGGGAGCTCGGCAATCAGCCCCAGCATTTT
- | - | TRBJ2-5 | TRBV6-5 | 12 | CASEGPEETQYF | TGTGCCAGCGAGGGGCCGGAGGAGACCCAGTACTTC
- | - | TRBJ2-5 | TRBV6-1 | 18 | CASSSLDSSVWPQETQYF | TGTGCCAGCAGTAGCCTCGACAGTTCGGTTTGGCCACAAGAGACCCAGTACTTC
once | - | TRBJ2-5 | TRBV12-3/TRBV12-4 | 15 | CASSLVSVAQGTQYF | TGTGCCAGCAGTTTAGTTTCGGTCGCACAGGGGACCCAGTACTTC
- | - | TRBJ1-3 | TRBV9 | 15 | CASSINRDGGNTIYF | TGTGCCAGCAGCATAAACCGGGACGGGGGAAACACCATATATTTT
- | TRBD2 | TRBJ2-1 | TRBV7-6 | 16 | CASSFLSGRGDNEQFF | TGTGCCAGCAGCTTCCTCAGTGGGCGGGGGGACAATGAGCAGTTCTTC
- | TRBD2 | TRBJ2-1 | TRBV5-1 | 13 | CASSLDLAEIQFF | TGCGCCAGCAGCTTGGATCTAGCGGAGATACAGTTCTTC
- | TRBD1 | TRBJ2-7 | TRBV7-9 | 14 | CASSLRDRAYEQYF | TGTGCCAGCAGCTTACGAGACAGGGCCTACGAGCAGTACTTC
once | TRBD1 | TRBJ1-3 | TRBV20-1 | 19 | CSALNPRTGFPFSGNTIYF | TGCAGTGCTCTAAACCCCCGGACAGGGTTCCCTTTCTCTGGAAACACCATATATTTT
- | - | TRBJ1-2 | TRBV27 | 13 | CASSLSQQDGYTF | TGTGCCAGCAGTTTGTCTCAGCAGGATGGCTACACCTTC
- | - | TRBJ1-5 | TRBV25-1 | 18 | CASSGDREDLGGNQPQHF | TGTGCCAGCAGTGGCGACCGGGAAGACTTAGGGGGGAATCAGCCCCAGCATTTT
- | - | TRBJ2-3 | TRBV12-3/TRBV12-4 | 15 | CASSFGLAAGDTQYF | TGTGCCAGCAGTTTTGGGCTAGCCGCGGGAGATACGCAGTATTTT
- | - | TRBJ2-2 | TRBV5-8 | 12 | CASSLDGGELFF | TGTGCCAGCAGCTTGGATGGCGGGGAGCTGTTTTTT
- | - | TRBJ1-2 | TRBV5-1 | 14 | CASSLYGINYGYTF | TGCGCCAGCAGCTTGTATGGAATTAACTATGGCTACACCTTC
- | TRBD1 | TRBJ1-1 | TRBV13 | 15 | CASSKGGQGYTEAFF | TGTGCCAGCAGCAAAGGAGGACAGGGGTACACTGAAGCTTTCTTT
- | - | TRBJ2-1 | TRBV16 | 12 | CASSQTNNEQFF | TGTGCCAGCAGCCAGACAAACAATGAGCAGTTCTTC
- | - | TRBJ2-7 | TRBV4-1 | 13 | CASSLDFAYEQYF | TGCGCCAGCAGCCTCGACTTTGCCTACGAGCAGTACTTC